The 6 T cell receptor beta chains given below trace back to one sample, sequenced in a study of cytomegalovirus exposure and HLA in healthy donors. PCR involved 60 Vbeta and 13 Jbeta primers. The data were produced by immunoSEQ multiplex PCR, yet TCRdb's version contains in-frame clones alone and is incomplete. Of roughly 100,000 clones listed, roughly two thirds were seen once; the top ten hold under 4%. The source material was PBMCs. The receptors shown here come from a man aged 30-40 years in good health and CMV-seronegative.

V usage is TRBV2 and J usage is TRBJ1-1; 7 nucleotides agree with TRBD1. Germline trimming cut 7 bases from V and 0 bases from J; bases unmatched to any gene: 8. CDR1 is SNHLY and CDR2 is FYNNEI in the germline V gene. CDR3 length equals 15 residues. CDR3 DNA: TGTGCCAGCAATCCCATGGGACAGATGAACACTGAAGCTTTCTTT. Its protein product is CASNPMGQMNTEAFF. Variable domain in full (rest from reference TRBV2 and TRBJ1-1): EPEVTQTPSHQVTQMGQEVILRCVPISNHLYFYWYRQILGQKVEFLVSFYNNEISEKSEIFDDQFSVERPDGSNFTLKIRSTKLEDSAMYFCASNPMGQMNTEAFFGQGTRLTVV.

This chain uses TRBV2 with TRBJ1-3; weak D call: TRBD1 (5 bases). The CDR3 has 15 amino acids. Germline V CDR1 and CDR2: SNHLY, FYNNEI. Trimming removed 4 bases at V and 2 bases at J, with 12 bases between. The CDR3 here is CASSGSRAPGNTIYF. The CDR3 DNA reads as TGTGCCAGCAGTGGTAGCAGGGCTCCTGGAAACACCATATATTTT.

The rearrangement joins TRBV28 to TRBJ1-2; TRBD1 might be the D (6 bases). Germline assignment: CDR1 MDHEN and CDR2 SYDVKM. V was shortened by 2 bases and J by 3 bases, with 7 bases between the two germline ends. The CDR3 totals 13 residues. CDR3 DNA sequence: TGTGCCAGCAGTTTAAGGACAGACTATGGCTACACCTTC. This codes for CASSLRTDYGYTF.

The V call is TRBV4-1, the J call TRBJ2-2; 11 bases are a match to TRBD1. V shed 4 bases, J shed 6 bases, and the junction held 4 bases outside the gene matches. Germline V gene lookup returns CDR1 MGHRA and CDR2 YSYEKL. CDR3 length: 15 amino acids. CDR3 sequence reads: CASSPGTGGSGELFF. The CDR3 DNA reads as TGCGCCAGCAGCCCCGGGACAGGGGGTTCCGGGGAGCTGTTTTTT.

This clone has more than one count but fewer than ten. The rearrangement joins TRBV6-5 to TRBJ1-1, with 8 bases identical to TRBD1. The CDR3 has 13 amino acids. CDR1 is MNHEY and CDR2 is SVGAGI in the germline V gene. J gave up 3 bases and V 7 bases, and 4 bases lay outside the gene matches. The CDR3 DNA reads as TGTGCCAGCATGTTGGACAGGGACACTGAAGCTTTCTTT. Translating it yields CASMLDRDTEAFF.

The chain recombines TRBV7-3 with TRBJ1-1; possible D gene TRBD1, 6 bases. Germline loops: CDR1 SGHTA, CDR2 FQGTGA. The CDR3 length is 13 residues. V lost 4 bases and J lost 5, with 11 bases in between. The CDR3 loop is CASSWYRETEAFF. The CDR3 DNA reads TGTGCCAGCAGCTGGTACAGGGAGACTGAAGCTTTCTTT.